The 23 T cell receptor beta chains given below trace back to one sample, sequenced in a study of shared clonotypes between healthy human individuals. Naive CD8 cells were CD45RO-negative, positively selected for CCR7, excluding terminally differentiated effector memory CD45RA+ cells. Sequencing used immunoSEQ multiplex PCR; TCRdb keeps in-frame clones, though not all of them. Among over 2 million clones listed, around 96% were seen once. Sequencing was carried out using naive CD8+ T cells sorted from blood. Receptors originate from a young man in good health.

The gene calls are TRBV4-2 and TRBJ1-3; TRBD1 is a possible D gene (6 bases). V gave up 2 bases and J gave up 9 bases, with 11 bases separating them. This CDR3 is 13 amino acids long. Germline assignment: CDR1 LGHNA and CDR2 YNFKEQ. The CDR3 is CASSQTGTPTIYF. In DNA form, the CDR3 reads TGTGCCAGCAGCCAAACCGGGACACCCACCATATATTTT.

The chain is built from TRBV11-2 and TRBJ1-5; D may be TRBD1 (5 bases). The CDR3 has 13 residues. Looked up from germline, CDR1 is SGHAT and CDR2 is FQNNGV. V was clipped by 1 base and J by 9 bases, with 10 bases between them. Here the CDR3 DNA reads TGTGCCAGCAGCTTAGCTCCCCAGGGGCCCCAGCATTTT. Encoded protein: CASSLAPQGPQHF.

This chain uses TRBV25-1 with TRBJ1-5; D unresolved. This CDR3 is built from 12 residues. V lost 5 bases and J 13 bases, leaving 15 bases between the germline ends. Germline CDR1 and CDR2: MGHDK and SYGVNS. CDR3 sequence: CASSFEDDLQHF. In DNA form, the CDR3 reads TGTGCCAGCAGTTTCGAGGACGACCTGCAGCATTTT.

The rearrangement uses TRBV18 and TRBJ2-7; D possibly corresponds to TRBD1 (5 bases). Trimming took 1 base from V and 3 from J, leaving 10 bases between them. The CDR3 loop spans 14 amino acids. From germline, CDR1 is KGHSH and CDR2 LQKENI. The CDR3 DNA sequence: TGTGCCAGCTCACCACTCGACAGACTCTACGAGCAGTACTTC. Translation gives CASSPLDRLYEQYF.

The V and J genes are TRBV4-3 and TRBJ2-1; TRBD2 agrees at 9 bases. Per the germline V gene, CDR1 is LGHNA and CDR2 is YSLEER. The CDR3 extends over 19 amino acids. V was pared by 4 bases and J by 6 bases, with 19 bases of the junction left unmatched. CDR3 in DNA: TGCGCCAGCAGCCGACAGGCCGTAATGTGGCGGGAGGGAGTCAATGAGCAGTTCTTC. It is translated as CASSRQAVMWREGVNEQFF.

This clone was seen only once. This chain joins TRBV7-9 and TRBJ2-3; tentatively, D is TRBD1 (5 bases). V lost 5 bases and J 2 bases, leaving 11 bases between the germline ends. The CDR3 loop spans 14 amino acids. Germline V lookup: CDR1 SEHNR, CDR2 FQNEAQ (reference sequence). CDR3 loop: CASSQGWDTDTQYF. The CDR3 bases are TGTGCCAGCAGCCAGGGTTGGGACACAGATACGCAGTATTTT.

The J gene is TRBJ2-3, the V gene TRBV19, with D tentatively TRBD1 (5 bases). CDR1 and CDR2 (germline): LNHDA, SQIVND (reference sequence). The CDR3 is 15 amino acids. Between the trimmed V and J ends, which lost 1 base and 0 bases, there was a span of 8 bases. The CDR3: CASSIGRTSTDTQYF. CDR3 DNA: TGTGCCAGTAGTATAGGTAGGACAAGCACAGATACGCAGTATTTT.

The rearrangement links TRBV28 to TRBJ2-7, with 11 bases lining up with TRBD1. The CDR3 covers 14 residues. Germline V gene lookup returns CDR1 MDHEN and CDR2 SYDVKM. The junction had 4 bases not matched to a gene; V was cut back by 6 bases and J by 3 bases. The CDR3, as DNA: TGTGCCAGCAGCAGGACAGGGGGCTTCTACGAGCAGTACTTC. Its translation is CASSRTGGFYEQYF.

This sequence joins TRBV1 and TRBJ1-2; TRBD1, the table's D call, lacks a check against the DNA. TRBV1 is given as a pseudogene. The CDR3 totals 14 residues. CDR3 DNA: TGCACCAGCAGCCGCCTCGGACAGGCGACGGGCTACACCTTC. As protein: CTSSRLGQATGYTF.

This clone has just one count. V and J are TRBV6-5 and TRBJ2-1; 8 positions match TRBD1. The CDR3 spans 16 residues. Trimming cost V 2 bases and J 8 bases; bases outside gene matches: 11. Germline V gene data show CDR1 as MNHEY and CDR2 as SVGAGI. The CDR3 region is CASSYEVRGPGDEQFF. The CDR3 nucleotides read TGTGCCAGCAGTTACGAAGTCAGGGGGCCAGGAGATGAGCAGTTCTTC.

Worth noting for this clone: This same CDR3 is encoded by further DNA sequences in the sample. This chain links TRBV2 with TRBJ2-7; D is unresolved. V dropped 5 bases and J dropped 4 bases, with 6 bases sitting between them. The germline V gene has CDR1 SNHLY and CDR2 FYNNEI. CDR3 length: 11 residues. The CDR3 region has the DNA TGTGCCAGCAGTCCAGCGTACGAGCAGTACTTC. This codes for CASSPAYEQYF.

This sequence joins TRBV20-1 and TRBJ1-1; unclear D gene. V was cut by 6 bases and J by 3 bases, with 8 bases left in between. The CDR3 spans 11 residues. CDR1 and CDR2 (germline): DFQATT, SNEGSKA (reference sequence). The CDR3 loop is CSAPSDTEAFF. Here the CDR3 DNA reads TGCAGTGCGCCTTCCGACACTGAAGCTTTCTTT.

This clone was counted once. The rearrangement links TRBV7-3 to TRBJ2-1; D remains unclear. There are 15 residues in the CDR3. The germline CDR1 and CDR2 sequences are SGHTA and FQGTGA. The V end lost 5 bases, the J end lost 0 bases, and 11 bases lay between the germline ends. The CDR3 loop reads CASSQTPSSYNEQFF. The CDR3, as DNA: TGTGCCAGCAGCCAAACACCGAGCTCCTACAATGAGCAGTTCTTC. Filled out from reference TRBV7-3 and TRBJ2-1, the complete variable domain reads GAGVSQTPSNKVTEKGKYVELRCDPISGHTALYWYRQSLGQGPEFLIYFQGTGAADDSGLPNDRFFAVRPEGSVSTLKIQRTERGDSAVYLCASSQTPSSYNEQFFGPGTRLTVL.

A word on this clone: At one of its ends the junction is not consistent with the germline gene, which may arise from a read error. The V and J genes are TRBV6-1 and TRBJ2-5; D might be TRBD1 (6 bases). CDR1 and CDR2 (germline): MNHNS, SASEGT. This CDR3 contains 19 residues. CDR3 sequence: CASREAVFRAGENQETQYF. In DNA form, the CDR3 reads TGTGCCAGCAGGGAAGCTGTCTTTAGGGCAGGGGAAAACCAAGAGACCCAGTACTTC.

V and J are TRBV27 and TRBJ2-7; D is undetermined. The CDR3 runs to 14 residues. Germline V gene sequence: CDR1 MNHEY, CDR2 SMNVEV (reference sequence). The ends were cut back, 5 bases at V and 7 bases at J, with 18 bases in the middle. This CDR3 is CASSPDTTSVEQYF. The DNA of the CDR3 is TGTGCCAGCAGTCCTGACACTACGTCCGTTGAGCAGTACTTC.

For the CDR3, the DNA is TGTGCCAGCAGCTTTAGTGGGCTAGCCAAAAACATTCAGTACTTC. It encodes CASSFSGLAKNIQYF. The chain links TRBV13 to TRBJ2-4; D ambiguous. The germline V and J ends were trimmed by 3 bases and 0 bases, with 9 bases remaining between them. This CDR3 contains 15 residues. Looked up from germline, CDR1 is PRHDT and CDR2 is FYEKMQ (reference sequence).

The chain uses TRBV18 and TRBJ2-4; D not certain. Germline V CDR1 and CDR2: KGHSH, LQKENI. Trimming pared 3 bases from V and 6 bases from J, leaving 6 bases between. The CDR3 covers 12 residues. The CDR3 reads CASSPTANIQYF. CDR3 DNA: TGTGCCAGCTCACCCACCGCAAACATTCAGTACTTC.

V is TRBV5-6 and J is TRBJ2-7; D possibly uses TRBD1 or TRBD2 (6 bases each). CDR1 and CDR2 (germline): SGHDT, YYEEEE. The CDR3 has 13 residues. Trimming stripped 3 bases from V and 6 bases from J, with 13 bases between. CDR3 loop: CASSWGARGEQYF. DNA of the CDR3: TGTGCCAGCAGCTGGGGGGCCAGGGGCGAGCAGTACTTC.

The chain joins TRBV19 to TRBJ2-7, with 8 bases fitting TRBD1. This CDR3 spans 14 amino acids. J gave up 1 base and V 7 bases, and 6 bases lay outside the gene matches. Per germline, CDR1 LNHDA and CDR2 SQIVND (reference sequence). The CDR3 nucleotides are TGTGCCAGTAAATGGGGACAGGAATCCTACGAGCAGTACTTC. Amino acid sequence: CASKWGQESYEQYF.

As regards this clone: Other DNA sequences in the sample encode the same CDR3. The J gene is TRBJ2-7, the V gene TRBV10-3, with unresolved D. Trimming stripped 8 bases from V and 4 bases from J, with 12 bases between. Germline V gene data show CDR1 as ENHRY and CDR2 as SYGVKD. The CDR3 is made up of 12 amino acids. CDR3 DNA: TGTGCCATCTCGGGCCAAGAATACGAGCAGTACTTC. Encoded protein: CAISGQEYEQYF.

This clone was found once. The chain recombines TRBV13 with TRBJ2-3; 7 positions agree with TRBD2. In germline, CDR1 is PRHDT, CDR2 FYEKMQ (reference sequence). The length of the CDR3 is 16 residues. V shed 2 bases and J 0 bases; nucleotides not matched to a gene: 5. CDR3 in DNA: TGTGCCAGCAGCTTAAGACTAGCTGCTAGCACAGATACGCAGTATTTT. Protein sequence: CASSLRLAASTDTQYF. The full variable domain, its missing parts supplied by reference TRBV13 and TRBJ2-3, is AAGVIQSPRHLIKEKRETATLKCYPIPRHDTVYWYQQGPGQDPQFLISFYEKMQSDKGSIPDRFSAQQFSDYHSELNMSSLELGDSALYFCASSLRLAASTDTQYFGPGTRLTVL.

DNA for the CDR3: TGTGCCAGCAGTGAGACAGGGAGCACTGAAGCTTTCTTT. Protein sequence: CASSETGSTEAFF. V gene TRBV6-5 combines with J gene TRBJ1-1, with 7 positions matching TRBD1. The CDR3 sequence is 13 residues long. V trimming: 5 bases; J trimming: 4 bases; junction bases outside the gene matches: 4. Germline V gene data show CDR1 as MNHEY and CDR2 as SVGAGI.

Details on this clone: This sample also contains other DNA sequences that code for the same CDR3. The V call is TRBV6-1, the J call TRBJ1-5; D unclear. CDR1 is MNHNS, CDR2 SASEGT, per germline. V lost 1 base, J lost 0 bases, and 7 bases lay in between. CDR3 length: 15 residues. As DNA, the CDR3 is TGTGCCAGCAGTGAAGGGCTCTATAGCAATCAGCCCCAGCATTTT. It translates to CASSEGLYSNQPQHF.